This T cell receptor (beta chain) is drawn from a study of T cells after yellow fever vaccination. UMIs were added to TCR cDNA along with a universal primer site when it was made by 5'RACE template switching. Each CDR3 protein is one row after TCRdb ran MiXCR on the 5' RACE reads. The data show around 300,000 distinct CDR3 sequences, over 3.5% seen once. CDR3 length equals 13 residues. V lost 3 bases and J lost 4, with 12 bases in between. In germline, CDR1 is DFQATT, CDR2 SNEGSKA (reference sequence). In regard to this clonotype: What it recognizes is unknown.

Overall study findings and caveats: FACS-sorted repertoires could contain abundant clonotypes contaminating from the bulk population. At around 95% for CD4 and over 80% for CD8, most primary-vaccination clones showed up again after the booster. Although most clonotypes did not, a small share appeared in both CD4 and CD8 compartments.

The clonotype was recovered from a man between 18 and 29 years old who received the YFV17D yellow fever vaccine. The specimen was PBMCs, collected 15 days after the yellow fever booster vaccination. The rearrangement uses TRBV20-1 and TRBJ2-5; no clear D. The CDR3 DNA follows: TGCAGTGCTAGTGAGGTGCGGCGAGAGACCCAGTACTTC. It yields the protein CSASEVRRETQYF.